What follows describes a single T cell receptor beta chain. The study drew its donors from healthy HIV-negative adults without recent acute infections or vaccinations. The repertoire was sequenced with immunoSEQ multiplex PCR; TCRdb's copy has only in-frame clones and lacks some. Among fewer than 2.5 million clones listed, approximately 93% were seen once. This sample is part of a study of shared clonotypes between healthy human individuals. The V gene's germline CDR1 is MNHEY and CDR2 SMNVEV (reference sequence). CDR3 length: 15 residues. Germline trimming cut 7 bases from V and 7 bases from J; bases unmatched to any gene: 13.

This clonotype was sampled from a man aged 18-30 years in good health. Some clones in this sample may be carry-over from other donors' samples. The chain joins TRBV27 to TRBJ2-1, with TRBD1 matching 7 bases. Sequenced sample: naive CD4+ T cells from PBMCs. Subset here: CD45RA+ positively selected. CDR3 bases: TGTGCCAGCACCCTGGCCCAGGGGGAGTGGAATGAGCAGTTCTTC. Residues: CASTLAQGEWNEQFF.